The T cell receptor beta chain described here comes from a study of blood T cell repertoires in COVID-19. As originally analysed: Quantification of nucleated cells was approximated via reference gene primer amplification. Generated by immunoSEQ multiplex PCR, the TCRdb table keeps only in-frame clones and is missing some. V and J calls and clone size are as listed in that table; D and trimming were resolved from the DNA. Of approximately 200,000 clones listed, around 81% are singletons. Germline assignment: CDR1 ENHRY and CDR2 SYGVKD. Trimming shortened V by 4 bases and J by 2 bases, and 11 bases separated the two germline ends. The CDR3 totals 14 residues.

The TCR originated in a woman between 25 and 40 years old who had recovered from COVID-19. This chain uses TRBV10-3 with TRBJ1-2; D is unclear. The material sequenced was peripheral blood. The CDR3 region is CAISALSGNYGYTF. In DNA form, the CDR3 reads TGTGCCATCAGTGCTCTCTCGGGAAACTATGGCTACACCTTC.